The 8 T cell receptor beta chains below come from one sample, sequenced in a study of memory CD4+ T cells and cytomegalovirus serostatus. Assay: immunoSEQ multiplex PCR; the TCRdb copy retains only in-frame clones and omits some. The data show approximately 40,000 clones, with approximately 82% seen just once and around 1.9% held by the top ten. The sort gate was single viable CD3+CD4+CD8-CD45RO+ cells for memory CD4+ T cells. The sample comprised memory CD4+ T cells from blood. Receptors originate from an adult in good health and CMV-seronegative.

The chain joins TRBV19 to TRBJ2-5; D is perhaps TRBD1 (6 bases). The germline V and J ends were trimmed by 6 bases and 5 bases, with 16 bases remaining between them. Per the germline V gene, CDR1 is LNHDA and CDR2 is SQIVND (reference sequence). CDR3 length: 14 amino acids. The CDR3 sequence is CASRDAGDRETQYF. For the CDR3, the DNA is TGTGCCAGTAGAGACGCAGGGGATCGGGAGACCCAGTACTTC.

This clone appeared a few times. The V call is TRBV2, the J call TRBJ1-1; 9 nucleotides match TRBD1. The CDR3 extends over 15 amino acids. The V gene's germline CDR1 is SNHLY and CDR2 FYNNEI. Losses at the gene ends were 4 bases for V and 1 base for J; bases not matched to a gene: 4. CDR3 nucleotides: TGTGCCAGCAGTGTGACAGGGGGAGCGAACACTGAAGCTTTCTTT. This sequence encodes CASSVTGGANTEAFF.

The rearrangement links TRBV5-8 to TRBJ2-5; 8 bases agree with TRBD2. Germline lookup yields CDR1 SGHTS and CDR2 YDEGEE. This CDR3 is 16 amino acids long. The V and J ends lost 2 bases and 4 bases, in that order; junction bases with no gene match: 10. This CDR3 is CASSFSFGGATETQYF. CDR3 coding DNA: TGTGCCAGCAGCTTTAGTTTCGGGGGGGCCACAGAGACCCAGTACTTC.

DNA for the CDR3: TGTGCCAGCCGCAACAGGGACGGGAGCAATCAGCCCCAGCATTTT. Its translation is CASRNRDGSNQPQHF. The chain recombines TRBV2 with TRBJ1-5, with a tentative D call TRBD1 (6 bases). The germline V gene has CDR1 SNHLY and CDR2 FYNNEI. Trimming left V 8 bases short and J 1 base short, with 15 bases between. This CDR3 spans 15 amino acids.

The chain has TRBV9 and TRBJ1-6, with D perhaps TRBD1 (5 bases). This CDR3 is 18 amino acids long. The germline V and J ends were trimmed by 0 bases and 9 bases, with 22 bases remaining between them. Germline-derived CDR1 and CDR2 are SGDLS and YYNGEE. The CDR3: CASSVAATAATGSSPLHF. DNA of the CDR3: TGTGCCAGCAGCGTAGCGGCGACAGCTGCGACGGGCTCTTCACCCCTCCACTTT.

This clone showed up just once. CDR3 sequence reads: CASSHAGTGIQYF. In DNA, the CDR3 is TGTGCCAGCAGCCACGCCGGGACAGGAATCCAGTACTTC. This chain joins TRBV4-2 and TRBJ2-7; 8 bases are a match to TRBD1. Germline CDR1 LGHNA, CDR2 YNFKEQ. The J segment lost 10 bases and the V segment lost 3 bases, leaving 8 bases of the junction unmatched. The CDR3 covers 13 residues.

The V and J genes are TRBV2 and TRBJ1-4; TRBD1 is a possible D gene (6 bases). Trimming left V 4 bases short and J 7 bases short, with 16 bases between. CDR1 is SNHLY, CDR2 FYNNEI, per germline. CDR3 length equals 15 residues. In nucleotides, the CDR3 is TGTGCCAGCAGTGTCCAGGGGCACGGGAGTGAAAAACTGTTTTTT. Translating gives CASSVQGHGSEKLFF.

This clone was seen once. The gene calls are TRBV4-2 and TRBJ2-3, with D tentatively TRBD1 (5 bases). V dropped 0 bases and J dropped 5 bases, with 18 bases sitting between them. The CDR3 spans 17 residues. In germline, CDR1 is LGHNA, CDR2 YNFKEQ. The CDR3 region has the DNA TGTGCCAGCAGCCAAGAGTCGGCCAGGGTTTCACAAGATACGCAGTATTTT. Translating gives CASSQESARVSQDTQYF.